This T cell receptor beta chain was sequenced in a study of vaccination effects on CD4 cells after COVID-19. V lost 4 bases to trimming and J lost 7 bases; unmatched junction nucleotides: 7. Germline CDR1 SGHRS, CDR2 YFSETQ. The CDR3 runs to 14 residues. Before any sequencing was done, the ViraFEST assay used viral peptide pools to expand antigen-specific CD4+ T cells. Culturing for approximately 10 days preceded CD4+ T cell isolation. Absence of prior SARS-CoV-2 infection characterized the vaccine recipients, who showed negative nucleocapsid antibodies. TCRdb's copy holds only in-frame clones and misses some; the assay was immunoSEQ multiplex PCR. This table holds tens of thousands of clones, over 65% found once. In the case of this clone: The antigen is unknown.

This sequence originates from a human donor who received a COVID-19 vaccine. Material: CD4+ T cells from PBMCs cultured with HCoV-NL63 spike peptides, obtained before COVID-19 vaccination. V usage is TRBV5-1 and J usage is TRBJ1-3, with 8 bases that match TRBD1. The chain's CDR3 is CASSEQGAQNTIYF. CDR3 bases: TGCGCCAGCAGCGAGCAGGGGGCGCAGAACACCATATATTTT.